This T cell receptor (beta chain) was recorded in a study of molecular identifiers for immune sequencing clone quantification. Background on the study: For replicates, RNA isolated from around 20,000 or 100,000 naive CD8 cells was divided into five portions, of which four were sequenced. Regarding the study as a whole: Beyond 20 RNA copies, clones held over 98% of effector molecules, compared with under 1% in naive cells.

The CD8+CD4-CCR7+CD45RA+ phenotype defined the sorted naive CD8 T cells. This clonotype was detected ten times or more. Antigen: not known. This CDR3 comprises 13 residues. Germline V gene lookup returns CDR1 MGHRA and CDR2 YSYEKL. The germline V and J ends were trimmed by 0 bases and 9 bases, with 9 bases remaining between them. Previously published methods and listed TCR primers were used for the bulk TCR libraries. TCRdb re-called the PCR reads with MiXCR, one entry per CDR3 protein. The table includes about 640,000 distinct CDR3 sequences, just under 20% detected once. The chain joins TRBV4-1 to TRBJ2-1, with TRBD2 as a possible D gene (6 bases). Sequenced sample: naive CD8+ T cells from blood, with Jurkat cell RNA spiked in. The subset: FACS-sorted CD8+CD4-CCR7+CD45RA+ naive T cells. The receptor's source is a human donor in good health. Some libraries in this study had Jurkat cell RNA spiked in. The CDR3, as DNA: TGCGCCAGCAGCCAAGATCGAGCGGGTGAGCAGTTCTTC. Translation: CASSQDRAGEQFF.